This is a list of T cell receptor beta chains from one sample in a study of somatic mutations in cytotoxic T cells in rheumatoid arthritis. Profiling relied on immunoSEQ multiplex PCR, and the TCRdb table lists in-frame clones only, not all of them. The sample lists about 10,000 clones, around four fifths occurring once. The sequencing sample was made of CD8+ T cells sorted from blood. These receptors all stem from an adult with rheumatoid arthritis. The CDR3 runs from the conserved cysteine through the conserved F or W. The order of the fields is CDR3 protein, CDR3 DNA, J gene, D gene, clone size, V gene. A D gene is named only where the DNA matches it firmly. Expanded clones get a size class; other rows say once, few or many, or leave the size out.

CDR3: CASSNGGASYEQYF
DNA: TGTGCCAGCTCGAATGGGGGCGCTTCCTACGAGCAGTACTTC
J: TRBJ2-7
D: .
size: .
V: TRBV27

CDR3: CASSAHSGGWNEQFF
DNA: TGTGCCAGCAGCGCGCATAGCGGGGGTTGGAATGAGCAGTTCTTC
J: TRBJ2-1
D: TRBD2
size: .
V: TRBV9

CDR3: CASSLVKGETGRGYTF
DNA: TGTGCCAGCAGCTTAGTGAAAGGGGAGACAGGTCGAGGCTACACCTTC
J: TRBJ1-2
D: .
size: .
V: TRBV7-9

CDR3: CAISPSGTGNTEAFF
DNA: TGTGCCATCAGTCCCTCCGGGACAGGGAACACTGAAGCTTTCTTT
J: TRBJ1-1
D: TRBD1
size: .
V: TRBV10-3

CDR3: CASSYTVGGWDEQYF
DNA: TGTGCCAGCAGTTACACGGTTGGGGGCTGGGACGAGCAGTACTTC
J: TRBJ2-7
D: .
size: .
V: TRBV6-5

CDR3: CASSSRLVLGEQFF
DNA: TGTGCCAGCAGCAGTAGGCTAGTTTTGGGTGAGCAGTTCTTC
J: TRBJ2-1
D: .
size: .
V: TRBV6-5

CDR3: CASSSVTGGETQYF
DNA: TGTGCCAGCTCCTCCGTAACAGGGGGAGAGACCCAGTACTTC
J: TRBJ2-5
D: TRBD1
size: .
V: TRBV27

CDR3: CASSTGTQAWVNYTF
DNA: TGTGCCAGCAGCACCGGAACTCAGGCCTGGGTTAATTACACCTTC
J: TRBJ1-2
D: .
size: .
V: TRBV2

CDR3: CASSRTDRVTGELFF
DNA: TGCGCCAGCAGCCGGACAGACAGGGTCACCGGGGAGCTGTTTTTT
J: TRBJ2-2
D: TRBD1
size: .
V: TRBV5-1

CDR3: CAWSRAGNQPQHF
DNA: TGTGCCTGGTCCCGGGCAGGGAATCAGCCCCAGCATTTT
J: TRBJ1-5
D: .
size: .
V: TRBV30

CDR3: CASSRGAGGSYEQYF
DNA: TGTGCCAGCAGCCGGGGGGCAGGGGGCTCCTACGAGCAGTACTTC
J: TRBJ2-7
D: .
size: .
V: TRBV5-6

CDR3: CASSSLGYEQYF
DNA: TGTGCCAGCAGTTCCCTGGGGTACGAGCAGTACTTC
J: TRBJ2-7
D: .
size: .
V: TRBV2

CDR3: CASSPFTSGRARNNEQFF
DNA: TGTGCCAGCAGCCCCTTTACTAGCGGGAGGGCCCGAAACAATGAGCAGTTCTTC
J: TRBJ2-1
D: TRBD2
size: .
V: TRBV14

CDR3: CASSNRQDYNSPLHF
DNA: TGTGCCAGCAGCAACCGACAGGACTATAATTCACCCCTCCACTTT
J: TRBJ1-6
D: .
size: .
V: TRBV5-6

CDR3: CASREGQNLPPDTEAFF
DNA: TGTGCCAGCAGAGAAGGGCAAAATCTTCCTCCGGACACTGAAGCTTTCTTT
J: TRBJ1-1
D: .
size: .
V: TRBV2

CDR3: CASSEGDREAFF
DNA: TGTGCCAGCAGTGAAGGGGACAGAGAAGCTTTCTTT
J: TRBJ1-1
D: TRBD1
size: few
V: TRBV2

CDR3: CASSVASWASSTDTQYF
DNA: TGTGCCAGCAGCGTGGCTAGTTGGGCCTCTAGCACAGATACGCAGTATTTT
J: TRBJ2-3
D: .
size: once
V: TRBV9

CDR3: CASSLVRNEQFF
DNA: TGCGCCAGCAGCTTGGTTAGAAATGAGCAGTTCTTC
J: TRBJ2-1
D: .
size: .
V: TRBV5-1